This T cell receptor beta chain was retrieved from a study of cytomegalovirus exposure and HLA in healthy donors. Researchers ran the PCR with 60 Vbeta and 13 Jbeta primers. The assay was immunoSEQ multiplex PCR, and TCRdb's table has in-frame clones only and misses some. Of 80,000 or so clones listed, around 60% are singletons. Deletions cut 1 base from V and 2 bases from J, with 8 bases between. Germline V lookup: CDR1 SNHLY, CDR2 FYNNEI. The CDR3 has 14 amino acids. The sample comprised PBMCs. The sequence came from a male donor in good health and CMV-seropositive. The chain couples TRBV2 to TRBJ2-5; D is unclear. CDR3 sequence (DNA): TGTGCCAGCAGTGAAGACTACCAGCAAGAGACCCAGTACTTC. It translates to CASSEDYQQETQYF.